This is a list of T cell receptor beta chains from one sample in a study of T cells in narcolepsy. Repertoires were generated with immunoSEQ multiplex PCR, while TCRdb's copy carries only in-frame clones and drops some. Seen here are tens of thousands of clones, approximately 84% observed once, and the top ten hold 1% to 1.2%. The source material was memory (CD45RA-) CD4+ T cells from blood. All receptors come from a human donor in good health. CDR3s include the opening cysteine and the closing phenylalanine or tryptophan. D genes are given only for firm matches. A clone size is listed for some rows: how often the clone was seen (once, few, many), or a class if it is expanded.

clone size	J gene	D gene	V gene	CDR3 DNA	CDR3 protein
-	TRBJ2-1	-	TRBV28	TGTGCCAGCAGTTTTGAGCGGTCCGGGGGCAATGAGCAGTTCTTC	CASSFERSGGNEQFF
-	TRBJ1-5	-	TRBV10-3	TGTGCCATCAGTGAGTCGTCCGTTGGGGGGTTTGGGCAGCCCCAGCATTTT	CAISESSVGGFGQPQHF
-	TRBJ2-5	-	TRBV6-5	TGTGCCAGCAGTTTCTCCGGGACACCAGGGACCCAGTACTTC	CASSFSGTPGTQYF
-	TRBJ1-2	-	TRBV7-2	TGTGCCAGCAGCTTGAAACAGGGCAAATTTGACTATGGCTACACCTTC	CASSLKQGKFDYGYTF
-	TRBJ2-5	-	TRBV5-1	TGCGCCAGCAGCTTGGTGGGGGGACAAGAGACCCAGTACTTC	CASSLVGGQETQYF
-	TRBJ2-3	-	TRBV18	TGTGCCAGCTCACGTGACAGGAACACAGATACGCAGTATTTT	CASSRDRNTDTQYF
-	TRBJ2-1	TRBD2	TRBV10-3	TGTGCCATCAGTGAGTCGACCGGGAGGGGTGAGCAGTTCTTC	CAISESTGRGEQFF
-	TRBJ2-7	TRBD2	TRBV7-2	TGTGCCAGCAGCTTAGGGCAGCGGGGGACCTCGCGTGAGCAGTACTTC	CASSLGQRGTSREQYF
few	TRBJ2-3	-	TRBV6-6	TGTGCCAGCAGAGACTACACAGATACGCAGTATTTT	CASRDYTDTQYF
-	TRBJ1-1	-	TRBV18	TGTGCCAGCTCACCCGGACAGCAGAACACTGAAGCTTTCTTT	CASSPGQQNTEAFF
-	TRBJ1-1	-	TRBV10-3	TGTGCCATCAATCCGGGCCCCACTTGGGACACTGAAGCTTTCTTT	CAINPGPTWDTEAFF
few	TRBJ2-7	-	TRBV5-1	TGCGCCAGCAGCTTGGAGATGGAGCAGTACTTC	CASSLEMEQYF
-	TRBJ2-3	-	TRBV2	TGTGCCAGCAGCGAAGCAGATACGCAGTATTTT	CASSEADTQYF
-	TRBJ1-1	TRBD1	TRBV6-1	TGTGCCAGCTCCCGGACAGGCCCAGGTGAAGCTTTCTTT	CASSRTGPGEAFF
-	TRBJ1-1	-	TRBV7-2	TGTGCCAGCAGCTTCAGGAACACTGAAGCTTTCTTT	CASSFRNTEAFF
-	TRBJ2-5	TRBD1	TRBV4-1	TGCGCCAGCAGCCAAGATGGAACAGGGGTGGAGACCCAGTACTTC	CASSQDGTGVETQYF
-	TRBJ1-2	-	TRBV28	TGTGCCTCTTGGGGGGCTTCGGACTATGGCTACACCTTC	CASWGASDYGYTF
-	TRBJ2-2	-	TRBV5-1	TGCGCCAGCAGGCCCAGCGGCAGGGCGTACACCGGGGAGCTGTTTTTT	CASRPSGRAYTGELFF
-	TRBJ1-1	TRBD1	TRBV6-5	TGTGCCAGCAAGCGACAGGGGAACACTGAAGCTTTCTTT	CASKRQGNTEAFF
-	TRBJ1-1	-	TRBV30	TGTGCCTGGAGTACATGGGGGGGACCGATGAACACTGAAGCTTTCTTT	CAWSTWGGPMNTEAFF
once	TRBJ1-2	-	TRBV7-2	TGTGCCAGCAGCCCTTGGGGCGGGGGGCAGGGCTATGGCTACACCTTC	CASSPWGGGQGYGYTF
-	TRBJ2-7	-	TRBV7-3	TGTGCCAGCAGCTTAGGGGGGGGCCCCCTCTACGAGCAGTACTTC	CASSLGGGPLYEQYF
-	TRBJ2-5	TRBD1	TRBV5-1	TGCGCCAGCAGCTTGGCCGAGGACAGGGGAGAGCAGTACTTC	CASSLAEDRGEQYF
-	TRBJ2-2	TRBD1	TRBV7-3	TGTGCCAGCAGCTTAGCCGGACAGGGTGGCGGGGAGCTGTTTTTT	CASSLAGQGGGELFF
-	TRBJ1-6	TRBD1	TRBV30	TGTGCCTGGACCCAGGGGGCCTCGGGCTCACCCCTCCACTTT	CAWTQGASGSPLHF
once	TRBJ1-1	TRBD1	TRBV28	TGTGCCAGCAGTTCAGGGGGGACCGCGAACACTGAAGCTTTCTTT	CASSSGGTANTEAFF
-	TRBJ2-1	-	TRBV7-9	TGTGCCAGCAGCTTAGTTCAGCACAATGAGCAGTTCTTC	CASSLVQHNEQFF
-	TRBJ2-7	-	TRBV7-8	TGTGCCAGCAGCTTCGGGGGGCCCAGGGACGAGCAGTACTTC	CASSFGGPRDEQYF